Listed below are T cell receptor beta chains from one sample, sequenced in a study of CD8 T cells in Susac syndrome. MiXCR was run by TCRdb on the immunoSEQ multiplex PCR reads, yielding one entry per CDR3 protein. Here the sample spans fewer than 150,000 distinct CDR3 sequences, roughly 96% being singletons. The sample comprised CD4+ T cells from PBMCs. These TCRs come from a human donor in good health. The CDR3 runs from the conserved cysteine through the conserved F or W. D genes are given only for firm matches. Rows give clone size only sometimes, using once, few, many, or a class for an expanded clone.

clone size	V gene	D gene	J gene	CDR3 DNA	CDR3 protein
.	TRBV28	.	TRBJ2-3	TGTGCCAGCAGCCTAGGTCTTCCCACAGATACGCAGTATTTT	CASSLGLPTDTQYF
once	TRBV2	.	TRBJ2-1	TGTGCCAACAATCCAGCGGGTCGCAACAATGAGCAGTTCTTC	CANNPAGRNNEQFF
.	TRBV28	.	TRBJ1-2	TGTGCCAGCCGGGCGGCGGGACCCAACTATGGCTACACCTTC	CASRAAGPNYGYTF
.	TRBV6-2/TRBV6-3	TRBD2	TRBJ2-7	TGTGCCACCACCCATAGCGGGATTTCCTACGAGCAGTACTTC	CATTHSGISYEQYF
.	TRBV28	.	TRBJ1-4	TGTGCCAGCAGATCCTTAAATGAAAAACTGTTTTTT	CASRSLNEKLFF
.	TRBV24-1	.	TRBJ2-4	TGTGCCACCAGTGATGGGGGGTTGAACATTCAGTACTTC	CATSDGGLNIQYF
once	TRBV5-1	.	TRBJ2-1	TGCGCCAGCAGCTTGGCGCAGAGCTCCTACAATGAGCAGTTCTTC	CASSLAQSSYNEQFF
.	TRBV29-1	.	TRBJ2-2	TGCAGCGTTGCGGGCAGGGTTAACGCCGGGGAGCTGTTTTTT	CSVAGRVNAGELFF
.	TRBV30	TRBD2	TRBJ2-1	TGTGCCTGGAGTGTAAACCTAGCGGGAGGGGGTGAGCAGTTCTTC	CAWSVNLAGGGEQFF
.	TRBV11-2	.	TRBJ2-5	TGTGCCAGCAGCTTAGAACGTCTAGCGAAAGAGACCCAGTACTTC	CASSLERLAKETQYF
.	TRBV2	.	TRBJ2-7	TGTGCCAGCAGGACGTGGGGCTCCTACGAGCAGTACTTC	CASRTWGSYEQYF
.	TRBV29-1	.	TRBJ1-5	TGCAGCGTCGTAGTACAGGACAATCAGCCCCAGCATTTT	CSVVVQDNQPQHF
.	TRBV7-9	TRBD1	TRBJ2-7	TGTGCCAGCAGCTTAGCCGGGACAGGGTCCTCCGAGCAGTACTTC	CASSLAGTGSSEQYF
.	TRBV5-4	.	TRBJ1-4	TGTGCCAGCAGCGTGGGCCTCCTAGGCTCAGCTAATGAAAAACTGTTTTTT	CASSVGLLGSANEKLFF
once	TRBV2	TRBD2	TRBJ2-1	TGTGCCAGCAGTTTGACTAGCGGGAGTGTTGAGCAGTTCTTC	CASSLTSGSVEQFF
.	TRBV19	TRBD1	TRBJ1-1	TGTGCCAGTACCCCGCAGGGGGTGAACACTGAAGCTTTCTTT	CASTPQGVNTEAFF
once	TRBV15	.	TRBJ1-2	TGTGCCACGACCACAGGGTCCACTAACTATGGCTACACCTTC	CATTTGSTNYGYTF
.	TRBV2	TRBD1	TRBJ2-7	TGTGCCAGCAGCCCCAGGGGACAGGGCCCTTCCTACGAGCAGTACTTC	CASSPRGQGPSYEQYF
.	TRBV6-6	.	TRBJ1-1	TGTGCCAGCAGTTACCGGGATGAAGCTTTCTTT	CASSYRDEAFF
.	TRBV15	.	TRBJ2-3	TGTGCCACCAAGCGTCGGCAACCTATAAGCACAGATACGCAGTATTTT	CATKRRQPISTDTQYF
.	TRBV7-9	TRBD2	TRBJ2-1	TGTGCCAGCAGCTTAGCGGGGACTAGCGATTATGAGCAGTTCTTC	CASSLAGTSDYEQFF
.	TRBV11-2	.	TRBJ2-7	TGTGCCAGCAGCTTTGAAGCTATCTCCTACGAGCAGTACTTC	CASSFEAISYEQYF
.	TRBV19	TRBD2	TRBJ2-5	TGTGCCAGTAGTACCGGCCTAGCGGGTTTCGAGACCCAGTACTTC	CASSTGLAGFETQYF
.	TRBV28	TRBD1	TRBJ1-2	TGTGCCAGCAGTTTAGGGACAGGGCGGAACTATGGCTACACCTTC	CASSLGTGRNYGYTF
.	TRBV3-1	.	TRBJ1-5	TGTGCCAGCAGCTCCCGAGGAGGGGGCAATCAGCCCCAGCATTTT	CASSSRGGGNQPQHF
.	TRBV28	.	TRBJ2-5	TGTGCCAGCAGTTCATTCACAGAGACCCAGTACTTC	CASSSFTETQYF
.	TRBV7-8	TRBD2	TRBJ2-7	TGTGCCAGCAGCTTAAGCGGGAGGCGAGGCGAGCAGTACTTC	CASSLSGRRGEQYF
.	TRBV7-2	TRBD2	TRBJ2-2	TGTGCCAGCAGCCCCGAGAGACTAGCGGTAAACACCGGGGAGCTGTTTTTT	CASSPERLAVNTGELFF